The 14 T cell receptor beta chains in this list originate from one sample, sequenced in a study of shared clonotypes between healthy human individuals. TCRdb's copy holds only in-frame clones and misses some; the assay was immunoSEQ multiplex PCR. Found here are approximately 2,000,000 clones, just under 95% of them singletons; the top ten hold approximately 1.6%. CD45RO-negative cells were positively selected for CCR7, leaving out terminally differentiated effector memory CD45RA+ cells. The material sequenced was naive CD8+ T cells from PBMCs. These receptors originate from a man aged 18 to 29 in good health. Some clones in this sample may be carry-over from other donors' samples.

This chain links TRBV15 with TRBJ2-7; D may be TRBD2 (5 bases). This CDR3 region has 16 residues. The V and J ends lost 0 bases and 6 bases respectively, with 18 bases between them. Germline V gives CDR1 LNHNV, CDR2 YYDKDF (reference sequence). As DNA, the CDR3 is TGTGCCACCAGCAGAGATCTTGGAGGTGGAGCTGCCGAGCAGTACTTC. This codes for CATSRDLGGGAAEQYF.

The chain recombines TRBV13 with TRBJ2-7; perhaps TRBD1 as D (5 bases). With 11 bases removed from V and 0 bases from J, the gap between germline ends came to 17 bases. This CDR3 is 14 amino acids long. Germline V gene data show CDR1 as PRHDT and CDR2 as FYEKMQ (reference sequence). The CDR3 loop reads CACRSRDSSYEQYF. The CDR3 DNA reads as TGTGCCTGCCGGTCCAGGGATAGCTCCTACGAGCAGTACTTC.

The V and J genes are TRBV9 and TRBJ2-3; TRBD2 aligns across 7 bases. The CDR3 runs 15 residues. J lost 4 bases, V lost 0 bases, and 5 bases had no gene match. CDR1 and CDR2 from the germline V gene are SGDLS and YYNGEE. The CDR3 region is CASSVVGTTPDTQYF. The CDR3 coding sequence is TGTGCCAGCAGCGTAGTCGGGACTACCCCAGATACGCAGTATTTT. Drawing the rest from reference TRBV9 and TRBJ2-3, the complete variable domain is DSGVTQTPKHLITATGQRVTLRCSPRSGDLSVYWYQQSLDQGLQFLIQYYNGEERAKGNILERFSAQQFPDLHSELNLSSLELGDSALYFCASSVVGTTPDTQYFGPGTRLTVL.

The V call is TRBV5-8, the J call TRBJ1-2; D remains ambiguous. The CDR3 spans 15 residues. Germline V lookup: CDR1 SGHTS, CDR2 YDEGEE. V lost 4 bases to trimming and J lost 8 bases, with 21 bases between them. CDR3 loop: CASSKGAVRVFGYTF. The CDR3 DNA reads as TGTGCCAGCAGCAAGGGAGCAGTACGGGTGTTCGGCTACACCTTC.

The CDR3 spells CASSSREDSGNTIYF. The CDR3 bases are TGTGCCAGCAGCTCCAGGGAAGACTCTGGAAACACCATATATTTT. The chain joins TRBV5-4 to TRBJ1-3; possible D gene TRBD1, 5 bases. V lost 3 bases, J lost 0 bases, and 10 bases lay in between. The CDR3 runs to 15 residues. Germline assignment: CDR1 SGHNT and CDR2 YYREEE (reference sequence).

The J gene is TRBJ2-7, the V gene TRBV7-9; the match to TRBD2 covers 7 bases. J lost 3 bases, V lost 6 bases, and 8 bases had no gene match. The CDR3 sequence is 14 residues long. Germline CDR1 and CDR2: SEHNR and FQNEAQ (reference sequence). The CDR3 is CASRKSGEGYEQYF. The CDR3 coding sequence is TGTGCCAGCAGAAAGTCGGGGGAGGGCTACGAGCAGTACTTC.

This chain uses TRBV7-3 with TRBJ2-1; 9 nucleotides match TRBD1. This CDR3 is built from 15 residues. Germline values: CDR1 SGHTA, CDR2 FQGTGA. Losses at the gene ends were 5 bases for V and 6 bases for J; bases not matched to a gene: 8. The CDR3 here is CASSQRGDRVNEQFF. DNA of the CDR3: TGTGCCAGCAGCCAGCGCGGGGACAGGGTCAATGAGCAGTTCTTC.

The chain employs TRBV5-6 and TRBJ2-1; 10 bases agree with TRBD2. J was trimmed by 9 bases and V by 7 bases; bases with no gene match: 13. Per germline, CDR1 SGHDT and CDR2 YYEEEE. The CDR3 runs 15 residues. The CDR3 DNA sequence: TGTGCCAGCCACTCGGGGCTAGCGGGAGTGGGTGAGCAGTTCTTC. It translates to CASHSGLAGVGEQFF.

This clone was counted once. The chain is built from TRBV27 and TRBJ2-1; D is uncertain. CDR1 and CDR2 from the germline V gene are MNHEY and SMNVEV (reference sequence). V was cut by 6 bases and J by 7 bases, with 13 bases left in between. CDR3 length equals 13 residues. In DNA form, the CDR3 reads TGTGCCAGCAGCCCGAGTTGGGCGAATGAGCAGTTCTTC. Its translation is CASSPSWANEQFF.

This sequence joins TRBV27 and TRBJ2-1; 11 bases align to TRBD1. With V trimmed by 3 bases and J by 8 bases, 6 bases remained unmatched. The CDR3 runs 15 residues. In germline, CDR1 is MNHEY, CDR2 SMNVEV (reference sequence). The CDR3 region is CASSLPDRGLDEQFF. The CDR3 nucleotides are TGTGCCAGCAGTTTGCCGGACAGGGGGCTTGATGAGCAGTTCTTC.

The chain employs TRBV11-2 and TRBJ1-1; the D gene is possibly TRBD1 (6 bases). CDR1 and CDR2 (germline): SGHAT, FQNNGV. Trimming stripped 4 bases from V and 1 base from J, with 7 bases between. The length of the CDR3 is 13 residues. The chain's CDR3 is CASSSRGNTEAFF. CDR3 in DNA: TGTGCCAGCAGCTCCAGGGGGAACACTGAAGCTTTCTTT.

CDR3 protein: CASSIPFTDTQYF. CDR3 coding DNA: TGTGCCAGCAGTATTCCCTTTACAGATACGCAGTATTTT. The J gene is TRBJ2-3, the V gene TRBV28; no definite D call. Germline V gene data show CDR1 as MDHEN and CDR2 as SYDVKM. The CDR3 runs 13 residues. The ends were cut back, 5 bases at V and 3 bases at J, with 9 bases in the middle.

The V call is TRBV27, the J call TRBJ2-1, with D perhaps matching TRBD1 or TRBD2 (6 bases each). V was shortened by 7 bases and J by 5 bases, with 21 bases between the two germline ends. Germline V gene lookup returns CDR1 MNHEY and CDR2 SMNVEV (reference sequence). This CDR3 has 16 amino acids. As DNA, the CDR3 is TGTGCCAGCACCAGACTAGGGGGGAAAATCGACAATGAGCAGTTCTTC. Protein product: CASTRLGGKIDNEQFF.

The chain joins TRBV7-8 to TRBJ1-5; D may be TRBD1 (5 bases). The V end lost 1 base, the J end lost 7 bases, and 14 bases lay between the germline ends. The CDR3 extends over 15 amino acids. Germline-derived CDR1 and CDR2 are SGHVS and FQNEAQ. This CDR3 is CASSLVGGSEQPQHF. Written as DNA, the CDR3 is TGTGCCAGCAGCTTAGTGGGGGGGTCGGAACAGCCCCAGCATTTT.